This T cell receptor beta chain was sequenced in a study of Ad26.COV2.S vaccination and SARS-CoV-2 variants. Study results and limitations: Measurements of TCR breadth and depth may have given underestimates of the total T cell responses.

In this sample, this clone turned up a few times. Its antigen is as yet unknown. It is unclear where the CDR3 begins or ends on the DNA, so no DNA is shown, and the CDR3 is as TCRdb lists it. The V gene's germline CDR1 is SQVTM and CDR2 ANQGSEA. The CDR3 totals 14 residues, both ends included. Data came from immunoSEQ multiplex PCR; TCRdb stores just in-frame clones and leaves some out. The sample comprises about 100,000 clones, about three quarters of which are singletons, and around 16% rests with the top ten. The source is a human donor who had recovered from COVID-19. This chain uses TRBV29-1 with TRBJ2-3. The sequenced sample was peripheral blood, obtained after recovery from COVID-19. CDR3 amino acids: CSVGTGTQGINRYF.